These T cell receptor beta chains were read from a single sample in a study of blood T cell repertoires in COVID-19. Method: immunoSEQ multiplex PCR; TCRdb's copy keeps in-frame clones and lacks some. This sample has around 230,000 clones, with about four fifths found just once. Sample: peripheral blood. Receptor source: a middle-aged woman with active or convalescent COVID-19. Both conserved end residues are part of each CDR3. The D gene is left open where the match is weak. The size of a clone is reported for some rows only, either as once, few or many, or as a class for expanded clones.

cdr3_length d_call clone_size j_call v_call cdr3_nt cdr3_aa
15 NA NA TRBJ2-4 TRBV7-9 TGTGCCAGCAGCTTAGTTTCACTAGCCAAAAACATTCAGTACTTC CASSLVSLAKNIQYF
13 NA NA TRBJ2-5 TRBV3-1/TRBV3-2 TGTGCCAGCAGCCCCGACTTCCAAGAGACCCAGTACTTC CASSPDFQETQYF
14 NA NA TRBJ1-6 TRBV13 TGTGCCAGCAGCTCGGGAGGGTATAATTCACCCCTCCACTTT CASSSGGYNSPLHF
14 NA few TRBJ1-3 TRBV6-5 TGTGCCAGCGCGCGGGGCCTCTCTGGAAACACCATATATTTT CASARGLSGNTIYF
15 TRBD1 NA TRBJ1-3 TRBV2 TGTGCCAGCAGTGGACAGGGGATATCTGGAAACACCATATATTTT CASSGQGISGNTIYF
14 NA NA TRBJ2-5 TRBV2 TGTGCCAGCACCCCGAACAGGGGAGGCGAGACCCAGTACTTC CASTPNRGGETQYF
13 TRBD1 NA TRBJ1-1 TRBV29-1 TGCAGCGTACACAGGGGTATTTGGCCTGAAGCTTTCTTT CSVHRGIWPEAFF
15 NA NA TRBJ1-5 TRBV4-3 TGCGCCAGCAGCCAAGGGCTCACTAACAATCAGCCCCAGCATTTT CASSQGLTNNQPQHF
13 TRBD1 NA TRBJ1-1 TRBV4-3 TGCGCCAGCAGCCAACGGACAGGGGGCGTAGCTTTCTTT CASSQRTGGVAFF
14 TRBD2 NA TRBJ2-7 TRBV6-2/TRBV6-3 TGTGCCAGCAGTTACTTCGGGGGGGTCTACGAGCAGTACTTC CASSYFGGVYEQYF
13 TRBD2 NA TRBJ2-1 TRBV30 TGTGCCTGGAATCGGCTAGCGGGAGATGAGCAGTTCTTC CAWNRLAGDEQFF
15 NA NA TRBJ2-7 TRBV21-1 TGTGCCAGACCCTGGGGGGCGGGGGTCTCCTACGAGCAGTACTTC CARPWGAGVSYEQYF
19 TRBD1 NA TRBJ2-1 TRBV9 TGTGCCAGCAGCCTCTGGGCAGGGGGTGGGGGAACGAGGGGAGATGAGCAGTTCTTC CASSLWAGGGGTRGDEQFF